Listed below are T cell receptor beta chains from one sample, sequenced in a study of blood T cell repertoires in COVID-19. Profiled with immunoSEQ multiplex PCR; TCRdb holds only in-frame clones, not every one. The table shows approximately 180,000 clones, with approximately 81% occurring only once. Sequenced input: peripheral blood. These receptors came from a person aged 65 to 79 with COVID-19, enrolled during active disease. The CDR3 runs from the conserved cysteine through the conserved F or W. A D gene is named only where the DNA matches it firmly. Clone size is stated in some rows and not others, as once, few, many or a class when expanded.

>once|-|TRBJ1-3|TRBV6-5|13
CASTLRGKGTIYF
TGTGCCAGCACTCTACGCGGGAAGGGCACCATATATTTT
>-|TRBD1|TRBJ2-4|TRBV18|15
CASSDQGVAGNIQYF
TGTGCCAGCTCGGATCAGGGGGTCGCGGGAAACATTCAGTACTTC
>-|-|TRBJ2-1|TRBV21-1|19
CASSPCPGTSGVGYNEQFF
TGTGCCAGCAGCCCCTGTCCCGGGACTAGCGGGGTTGGTTACAATGAGCAGTTCTTC
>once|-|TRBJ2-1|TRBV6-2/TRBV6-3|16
CASSSLSGLGENEQFF
TGTGCCAGCAGTTCCCTTAGCGGTCTAGGTGAAAATGAGCAGTTCTTC
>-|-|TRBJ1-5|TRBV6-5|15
CASSSRDKPHQPQHF
TGTGCCAGCAGCTCCCGGGACAAGCCCCATCAGCCCCAGCATTTT
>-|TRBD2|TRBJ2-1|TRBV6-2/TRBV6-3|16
CASSQGTSGRYNEQFF
TGTGCCAGCAGTCAGGGGACTAGCGGGAGGTATAATGAGCAGTTCTTC
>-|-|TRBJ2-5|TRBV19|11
CASSIRETQYF
TGTGCCAGTAGTATTCGAGAGACCCAGTACTTC
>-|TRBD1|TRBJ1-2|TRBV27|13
CASSSAGGYGYTF
TGTGCCAGCAGCTCGGCAGGGGGCTATGGCTACACCTTC
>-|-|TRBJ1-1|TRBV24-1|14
CATRKTGFNTEAFF
TGTGCCACCAGGAAAACAGGGTTTAACACTGAAGCTTTCTTT
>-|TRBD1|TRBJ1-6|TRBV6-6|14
CASSRTGERSPLHF
TGTGCCAGCAGTAGAACAGGGGAGAGGTCACCCCTCCACTTT
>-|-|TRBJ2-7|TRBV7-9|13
CASSRRVSYEQYF
TGTGCCAGCAGCCGCAGGGTCTCCTACGAGCAGTACTTC
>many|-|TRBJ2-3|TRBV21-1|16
CASSKGAGTGGDTQYF
TGTGCCAGCAGCAAAGGCGCCGGGACAGGGGGTGATACGCAGTATTTT
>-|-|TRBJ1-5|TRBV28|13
CASGGGGTQPQHF
TGTGCCAGCGGGGGCGGGGGGACTCAGCCCCAGCATTTT
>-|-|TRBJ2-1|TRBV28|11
CASSEQVEQFF
TGTGCCAGCAGCGAGCAGGTTGAGCAGTTCTTC
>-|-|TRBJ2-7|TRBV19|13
CASAPQADYEQYF
TGTGCCAGTGCCCCTCAAGCGGACTACGAGCAGTACTTC
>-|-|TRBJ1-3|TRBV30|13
CAWTQGPGNTIYF
TGTGCCTGGACTCAGGGCCCTGGAAACACCATATATTTT
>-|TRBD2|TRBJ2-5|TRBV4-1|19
CASSQVGLLTSGVNQAQYF
TGCGCCAGCAGCCAAGTGGGCCTCCTAACTAGCGGGGTGAATCAGGCCCAGTACTTC
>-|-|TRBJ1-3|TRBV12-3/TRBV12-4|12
CASSFVSNTIYF
TGTGCCAGCAGTTTCGTCTCAAACACCATATATTTT
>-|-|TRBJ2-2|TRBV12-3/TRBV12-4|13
CASSPGFAGELFF
TGTGCCAGCAGTCCAGGATTTGCCGGGGAGCTGTTTTTT